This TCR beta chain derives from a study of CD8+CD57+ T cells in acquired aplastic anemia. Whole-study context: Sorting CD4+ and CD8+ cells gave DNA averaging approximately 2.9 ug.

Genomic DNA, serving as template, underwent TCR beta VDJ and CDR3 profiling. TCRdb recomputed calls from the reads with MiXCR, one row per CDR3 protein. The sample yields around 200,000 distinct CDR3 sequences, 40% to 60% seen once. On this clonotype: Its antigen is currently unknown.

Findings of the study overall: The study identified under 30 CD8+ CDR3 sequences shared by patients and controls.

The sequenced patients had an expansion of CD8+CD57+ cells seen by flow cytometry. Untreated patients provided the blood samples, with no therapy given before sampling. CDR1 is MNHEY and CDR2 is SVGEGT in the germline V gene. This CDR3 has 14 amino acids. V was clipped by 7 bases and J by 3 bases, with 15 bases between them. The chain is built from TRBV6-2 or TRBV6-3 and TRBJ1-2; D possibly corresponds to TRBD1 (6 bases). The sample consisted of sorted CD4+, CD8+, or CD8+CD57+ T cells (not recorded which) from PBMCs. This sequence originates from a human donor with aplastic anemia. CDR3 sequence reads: CASNSRGAHYGYTF. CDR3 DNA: TGTGCCAGCAATTCCCGGGGGGCCCACTATGGCTACACCTTC.